The 28 T cell receptor beta chains listed next were all sequenced from one sample in a study of blood T cell repertoires in COVID-19. The protocol was immunoSEQ multiplex PCR, while the TCRdb copy is restricted to in-frame clones and leaves out a portion. The sample has 150,000 to 200,000 clones, less than 85% seen once. The sequenced material came from PBMCs or T cells enriched from blood (not recorded which). The receptor set was obtained from a man aged 50 to 59 who had recovered from COVID-19.

The V gene is TRBV27, the J gene TRBJ1-2; D is possibly TRBD1 (6 bases). Trimming removed 10 bases from V and 2 bases from J, with 20 bases in between. Germline V gene data show CDR1 as MNHEY and CDR2 as SMNVEV (reference sequence). This CDR3 contains 15 residues. CDR3 in amino acids: CATALDRLANYGYTF. The CDR3 nucleotides are TGTGCCACCGCTCTAGACAGGTTGGCCAACTATGGCTACACCTTC.

The V gene is TRBV2, the J gene TRBJ2-2; 7 bases agree with TRBD1. V shed 9 bases, J shed 2 bases, and the junction held 6 bases outside the gene matches. CDR1 is SNHLY and CDR2 is FYNNEI in the germline V gene. The CDR3 has 14 residues. CDR3 sequence: CARGTAFNTGELFF. The CDR3 DNA reads TGTGCCAGGGGGACAGCCTTCAACACCGGGGAGCTGTTTTTT.

This chain connects TRBV5-4 to TRBJ2-3, with 12 bases identical to TRBD2. V lost 3 bases and J lost 4; bases outside the gene matches: 3. Germline CDR1 and CDR2: SGHNT and YYREEE (reference sequence). CDR3 length: 15 amino acids. In DNA form, the CDR3 reads TGTGCCAGCAGCTCGCTAGCGGGGGGGGCAGATACGCAGTATTTT. This sequence encodes CASSSLAGGADTQYF.

The chain has TRBV29-1 and TRBJ1-1, with 10 bases lining up with TRBD1. The V and J ends lost 3 bases and 11 bases, in that order; junction bases with no gene match: 6. This CDR3 region has 12 residues. The germline V gene encodes CDR1 SQVTM and CDR2 ANQGSEA. CDR3 nucleotide sequence: TGCAGCGTTGAGTGGGGACAGGGGAGGGCTTTCTTT. Translated: CSVEWGQGRAFF.

Worth noting for this clone: The junction and the germline gene differ at one end; a read error may be behind it. The rearrangement joins TRBV7-7 to TRBJ2-7; D possibly corresponds to TRBD2 (5 bases). Germline lookup yields CDR1 SSHAT and CDR2 FNYEAQ (reference sequence). CDR3 length: 16 residues. The CDR3 DNA sequence: TGTGCTAGCAGCTTAGCAGGAGGTCGGACCTTTTGCGAGCAGTACTTC. Residues: CASSLAGGRTFCEQYF.

The V gene is TRBV4-3, the J gene TRBJ1-1; D perhaps matches TRBD1 (6 bases). V was trimmed by 3 bases and J by 4 bases, leaving 9 bases between them. CDR1 and CDR2 (germline): LGHNA, YSLEER. There are 13 residues in the CDR3. This chain's CDR3 is CASSHLTGTEAFF. Written as DNA, the CDR3 is TGCGCCAGCAGCCACCTGACAGGCACTGAAGCTTTCTTT.

The chain employs TRBV12-5 and TRBJ1-2, with 7 bases aligning to TRBD1. Looked up from germline, CDR1 is LGHNT and CDR2 is FRNRAP. J lost 4 bases, V lost 0 bases, and 2 bases had no gene match. The CDR3 loop spans 14 amino acids. In nucleotides, the CDR3 is TGTGCTAGTGGTTTGGTCCGGGACAGCTATGGCTACACCTTC. Its protein is CASGLVRDSYGYTF. Supplemented by reference TRBV12-5 and TRBJ1-2, the full variable domain reads DARVTQTPRHKVTEMGQEVTMRCQPILGHNTVFWYRQTMMQGLELLAYFRNRAPLDDSGMPKDRFSAEMPDATLATLKIQPSEPRDSAVYFCASGLVRDSYGYTFGSGTRLTVV.

The chain links TRBV20-1 to TRBJ1-1; perhaps TRBD1 as D (5 bases). The CDR3 is made up of 11 amino acids. The V and J ends lost 1 base and 8 bases respectively, with 8 bases between them. The germline V gene has CDR1 DFQATT and CDR2 SNEGSKA (reference sequence). The CDR3 bases are TGCAGTGCTAGAGGGCAGGGAGAAGCTTTCTTT. Translating gives CSARGQGEAFF.

The V gene is TRBV4-1, the J gene TRBJ1-2, with a tentative D call TRBD1 (6 bases). The CDR3 loop spans 16 amino acids. The V gene's germline CDR1 is MGHRA and CDR2 YSYEKL. V was trimmed by 4 bases and J by 0 bases, leaving 15 bases between them. CDR3 in amino acids: CASSRTTGLANYGYTF. Written as DNA, the CDR3 is TGCGCCAGCAGCCGAACCACAGGGTTAGCTAACTATGGCTACACCTTC.

V and J are TRBV3-1 (or the pseudogene TRBV3-2) and TRBJ1-2; possibly TRBD1 for D (5 bases). V lost 0 bases to trimming and J lost 5 bases, with 13 bases between them. The V gene's germline CDR1 is LGHDT and CDR2 YNNKEL (reference sequence). This CDR3 contains 15 residues. This CDR3 is CASSQESRGKYGYTF. CDR3 DNA: TGTGCCAGCAGCCAAGAATCTCGGGGGAAGTATGGCTACACCTTC.

A few counts support this clone. The chain is built from TRBV28 and TRBJ1-1; D not certain. V dropped 5 bases and J dropped 1 base, with 8 bases sitting between them. This CDR3 has 13 residues. Germline CDR1 and CDR2: MDHEN and SYDVKM. Here the CDR3 reads CASSHGGNTEAFF. CDR3 coding DNA: TGTGCCAGCAGTCACGGAGGGAACACTGAAGCTTTCTTT.

This chain links TRBV5-1 with TRBJ1-1; D is ambiguous. There are 16 residues in the CDR3. Trimming took off 2 bases at V and 1 base at J, with 15 bases between the two ends. The germline V gene encodes CDR1 SGHRS and CDR2 YFSETQ. CDR3 nucleotides: TGCGCCAGCAGCTTACTTTCGTTCCCGGGGAACACTGAAGCTTTCTTT. Translation gives CASSLLSFPGNTEAFF.

The rearrangement links TRBV19 to TRBJ2-7; D possibly corresponds to TRBD2 (7 bases). This CDR3 has 15 amino acids. The V and J ends lost 5 bases and 5 bases respectively, with 19 bases between them. The germline gives CDR1 LNHDA, CDR2 SQIVND (reference sequence). This CDR3 reads CASSLARGAINEQYF. In DNA, the CDR3 is TGTGCCAGTAGTTTAGCCCGGGGGGCGATAAACGAGCAGTACTTC. Based on the CDR3 plus reference TRBV19 and TRBJ2-7, the full variable domain is DGGITQSPKYLFRKEGQNVTLSCEQNLNHDAMYWYRQDPGQGLRLIYYSQIVNDFQKGDIAEGYSVSREKKESFPLTVTSAQKNPTAFYLCASSLARGAINEQYFGPGTRLTVT.

The chain links TRBV11-2 to TRBJ1-1, with 7 bases matching TRBD1. The CDR3 totals 11 residues. V dropped 5 bases and J dropped 8; count of bases not matched to a gene: 2. Germline values: CDR1 SGHAT, CDR2 FQNNGV. The CDR3 reads CASSQGQEAFF. The CDR3 region has the DNA TGTGCCAGCAGCCAGGGACAGGAAGCTTTCTTT. The whole variable domain, remainder taken from reference TRBV11-2 and TRBJ1-1, is EAGVAQSPRYKIIEKRQSVAFWCNPISGHATLYWYQQILGQGPKLLIQFQNNGVVDDSQLPKDRFSAERLKGVDSTLKIQPAKLEDSAVYLCASSQGQEAFFGQGTRLTVV.

The chain is built from TRBV3-1 (or the pseudogene TRBV3-2) and TRBJ1-2; 9 nucleotides agree with TRBD1. Germline V gene sequence: CDR1 LGHDT, CDR2 YNNKEL (reference sequence). The CDR3 has 13 residues. V lost 4 bases and J lost 7; bases outside the gene matches: 4. The CDR3 region is CASSRRQGGGYTF. The CDR3 bases are TGTGCCAGCAGCCGCCGACAGGGGGGTGGCTACACCTTC.

The V gene is TRBV11-2, the J gene TRBJ2-7; 10 positions agree with TRBD1. The CDR3 spans 16 residues. Germline V gives CDR1 SGHAT, CDR2 FQNNGV. The V gene end was trimmed by 1 base and the J gene end by 2 bases; junction bases not matched to a gene: 5. CDR3 sequence (DNA): TGTGCCAGCAGCTTAGGGGGGACAGGGGCGCCCTACGAGCAGTACTTC. Translating it yields CASSLGGTGAPYEQYF. Drawing the rest from reference TRBV11-2 and TRBJ2-7, the complete variable domain is EAGVAQSPRYKIIEKRQSVAFWCNPISGHATLYWYQQILGQGPKLLIQFQNNGVVDDSQLPKDRFSAERLKGVDSTLKIQPAKLEDSAVYLCASSLGGTGAPYEQYFGPGTRLTVT.

The V call is TRBV18, the J call TRBJ1-3; D is possibly TRBD1 (5 bases). The CDR3 is 17 residues long. Trimming removed 2 bases from V and 4 bases from J, with 18 bases in between. From germline, CDR1 is KGHSH and CDR2 LQKENI. The CDR3 reads CASSPGVTGSSGNTIYF. Here the CDR3 DNA reads TGTGCCAGCTCACCAGGTGTCACAGGCTCGTCCGGAAACACCATATATTTT.

The V and J genes are TRBV10-3 and TRBJ2-7; D is perhaps TRBD1 (5 bases). The CDR3 is made up of 13 amino acids. With 6 bases removed from V and 0 bases from J, the gap between germline ends came to 9 bases. From germline, CDR1 is ENHRY and CDR2 SYGVKD. The CDR3 region is CAIRGDSSYEQYF. The CDR3 bases are TGTGCCATCAGGGGCGACAGCTCCTACGAGCAGTACTTC.

The chain couples TRBV18 to TRBJ2-5; 7 nucleotides line up with TRBD2. CDR1 and CDR2 from the germline V gene are KGHSH and LQKENI. The trim removed 3 bases at V and 5 bases at J, leaving 9 bases unmatched. The CDR3 runs 15 residues. The CDR3 loop is CASSPLLARRETQYF. CDR3 DNA sequence: TGTGCCAGCTCACCCCTACTAGCGCGGAGGGAGACCCAGTACTTC.

This clone was detected a few times. The J gene is TRBJ2-3, the V gene TRBV7-8; D may be TRBD2 (7 bases). V was clipped by 1 base and J by 2 bases, with 13 bases between them. The CDR3 contains 16 residues. CDR1 and CDR2 (germline): SGHVS, FQNEAQ. The CDR3, as DNA: TGTGCCAGCAGCTTAGAGGCGGGGGCCTACACAGATACGCAGTATTTT. Translation gives CASSLEAGAYTDTQYF.

This clone was seen a single time. J is TRBJ1-2 and V is TRBV7-9, with 7 bases aligning to TRBD1. Unmatched junction bases numbered 11, after V lost 5 bases and J lost 8 bases. This CDR3 is built from 14 residues. Germline V gene sequence: CDR1 SEHNR, CDR2 FQNEAQ (reference sequence). CDR3: CASSHFPGQTGYTF. DNA of the CDR3: TGTGCCAGCAGCCACTTTCCGGGACAGACCGGCTACACCTTC.

The rearrangement uses TRBV6-5 and TRBJ1-3; D is unresolved. V lost 7 bases, J lost 5 bases, and 15 bases lay in between. CDR1 is MNHEY and CDR2 is SVGAGI in the germline V gene. The CDR3 sequence is 14 residues long. This chain's CDR3 is CASTAKETRNTIYF. In nucleotides, the CDR3 is TGTGCCAGCACCGCCAAGGAGACTAGAAACACCATATATTTT.

The rearrangement joins TRBV6-5 to TRBJ2-1; tentatively, D is TRBD2 (6 bases). Looked up from germline, CDR1 is MNHEY and CDR2 is SVGAGI. The CDR3 is made up of 13 amino acids. The V gene lost 10 bases and the J gene lost 0 bases, with 10 bases spanning the gap. CDR3 sequence reads: CATRGSSYNEQFF. The DNA for the CDR3 is TGTGCCACTCGGGGGAGCTCCTACAATGAGCAGTTCTTC.

The V and J genes are TRBV7-8 and TRBJ2-7, with TRBD1 as a possible D gene (6 bases). Trimming removed 1 base at V and 6 bases at J, with 13 bases between. Per the germline V gene, CDR1 is SGHVS and CDR2 is FQNEAQ. The CDR3 runs 14 residues. In DNA form, the CDR3 reads TGTGCCAGCAGCTTAGAGGGCAGGGGAACCGAGCAGTACTTC. Protein: CASSLEGRGTEQYF.

This chain links TRBV14 with TRBJ2-7; D unclear. CDR1 and CDR2 (germline): SGHDN, FVKESK. CDR3 size: 13 residues. V dropped 0 bases and J dropped 7 bases, with 10 bases sitting between them. CDR3 region: CASSQDTRKEQYF. The CDR3 DNA follows: TGTGCCAGCAGCCAAGATACGAGGAAGGAGCAGTACTTC.

This clone was seen only once. The V call is TRBV2, the J call TRBJ1-2; a weak D match, TRBD1 (5 bases). The germline gives CDR1 SNHLY, CDR2 FYNNEI. This CDR3 region has 14 residues. With 2 bases removed from V and 2 bases from J, the gap between germline ends came to 9 bases. CDR3 bases: TGTGCCAGCAGTGAAAGGGCAGGGAACTATGGCTACACCTTC. This codes for CASSERAGNYGYTF.

V usage is TRBV20-1 and J usage is TRBJ2-5; D might be TRBD1 (6 bases). V dropped 3 bases and J dropped 4 bases, with 15 bases sitting between them. Germline CDR1 DFQATT, CDR2 SNEGSKA (reference sequence). The CDR3 loop spans 14 amino acids. The CDR3 region has the DNA TGCAGTGCTAGTGCTTTGGACAGCCTAGAGACCCAGTACTTC. Translated, it gives CSASALDSLETQYF.

The genes are TRBV18 and TRBJ1-6, with TRBD1 matching over 12 bases. The CDR3 has 15 residues. Germline V gene sequence: CDR1 KGHSH, CDR2 LQKENI. Losses at the gene ends were 5 bases for V and 7 bases for J; bases not matched to a gene: 3. The CDR3 here is CASSSGTGGNSPLHF. The CDR3, as DNA: TGTGCCAGCTCATCGGGGACAGGGGGCAATTCACCCCTCCACTTT.